The 26 T cell receptor beta chains in this list originate from one sample, sequenced in a study of cytomegalovirus exposure and HLA in healthy donors (dated by TCRdb to about 2017). Library construction relied on the immunoSEQ multiplex PCR assay. A mixture of 60 forward primers for TCR Vbeta segments and 13 reverse primers for TCR Jbeta segments was used in the multiplex PCR. Drawn from immuneACCESS, this table holds only the in-frame rearrangements with V and J called that TCRdb kept. Clones are partly lost; checked studies trace under half to an unresolved V gene and leave the rest unexplained. Here the sample has tens of thousands of clones; just under 80% occur a single time. The ten largest account for 3% to 4% of the sample. The specimen sequenced was PBMCs. The receptors originated from a woman aged 40-49 years in good health and CMV-seronegative.

This chain links TRBV4-1 with TRBJ1-2, with D tentatively TRBD1 (6 bases). Germline CDR1 MGHRA, CDR2 YSYEKL. The CDR3 is 20 residues long. The V end was cut by 0 bases, the J end by 0 bases, with 23 bases between. The CDR3: CASSQDLTGTNSWANYGYTF. The CDR3 coding sequence is TGCGCCAGCAGCCAAGATCTAACAGGGACCAACTCTTGGGCTAACTATGGCTACACCTTC.

The sample holds a few counts of this clone. This rearrangement joins TRBV9 to TRBJ2-5, with D unclear. CDR1 and CDR2 from the germline V gene are SGDLS and YYNGEE. With 4 bases removed from V and 5 bases from J, the gap between germline ends came to 18 bases. The CDR3 extends over 15 amino acids. CDR3 DNA: TGTGCCAGCAGCCCCGGTAACGTTGCAGGCGAGACCCAGTACTTC. This encodes CASSPGNVAGETQYF.

The gene calls are TRBV11-3 and TRBJ1-4; a weak D match, TRBD1 (6 bases). V lost 2 bases to trimming and J lost 8 bases, with 27 bases between them. The CDR3 runs to 19 residues. Per the germline V gene, CDR1 is SGHNT and CDR2 is YENEEA. The CDR3 nucleotides read TGTGCCAGCAGCTTAATTGAGAGTTCAACAGGGCCAAGGAGGGAAAAACTGTTTTTT. Amino acids: CASSLIESSTGPRREKLFF.

The J gene is TRBJ1-1, the V gene TRBV5-1, with 7 bases that match TRBD1. CDR1 and CDR2 from the germline V gene are SGHRS and YFSETQ. J gave up 4 bases and V 3 bases, and 6 bases lay outside the gene matches. The CDR3 totals 14 residues. The DNA for the CDR3 is TGCGCCAGCAGCTCACGTACAGGGGCCACTGAAGCTTTCTTT. This codes for CASSSRTGATEAFF.

The rearrangement uses TRBV27 and TRBJ2-7, with 9 nucleotides matching TRBD1. The CDR3 is made up of 13 amino acids. The V and J ends lost 6 bases and 6 bases, in that order; junction bases with no gene match: 6. Germline CDR1 and CDR2: MNHEY and SMNVEV (reference sequence). The CDR3 DNA reads TGTGCCAGCAGCCTCCGGACAGGGGCCGAGCAGTACTTC. It is translated as CASSLRTGAEQYF.

This chain connects TRBV28 to TRBJ2-2; 7 bases map to TRBD1. V trimming: 3 bases; J trimming: 2 bases; junction bases outside the gene matches: 6. This CDR3 comprises 16 residues. Germline CDR1 reads MDHEN; CDR2 reads SYDVKM. The CDR3 region has the DNA TGTGCCAGCAGTTTTGTGAGGGGGCGAAACACCGGGGAGCTGTTTTTT. It is translated as CASSFVRGRNTGELFF.

This chain links TRBV5-1 with TRBJ2-6, with 8 positions matching TRBD1. V shed 4 bases, J shed 9 bases, and the junction held 9 bases outside the gene matches. Germline V lookup: CDR1 SGHRS, CDR2 YFSETQ. CDR3 length equals 15 residues. This CDR3 is CASSEGQGEVNVLTF. CDR3 DNA: TGCGCCAGCAGCGAAGGACAGGGAGAGGTCAACGTCCTGACTTTC.

The chain recombines TRBV15 with TRBJ1-4, with 9 bases aligning to TRBD1. J lost 7 bases, V lost 5 bases, and 8 bases had no gene match. CDR1 is LNHNV and CDR2 is YYDKDF in the germline V gene (reference sequence). CDR3 length: 15 residues. The CDR3 coding sequence is TGTGCCACCAGCGGGGGGACAGGGAAAGGTGAAAAACTGTTTTTT. Encoded protein: CATSGGTGKGEKLFF. Full variable domain (remainder filled in from reference TRBV15 and TRBJ1-4): DAMVIQNPRYQVTQFGKPVTLSCSQTLNHNVMYWYQQKSSQAPKLLFHYYDKDFNNEADTPDNFQSRRPNTSFCFLDIRSPGLGDTAMYLCATSGGTGKGEKLFFGSGTQLSVL.

The chain recombines TRBV9 with TRBJ2-1; 7 bases map to TRBD2. After removal of 3 bases from V and 5 bases from J, the junction contained 17 bases not matched to a gene. The CDR3 covers 18 residues. Germline CDR1 reads SGDLS; CDR2 reads YYNGEE. The CDR3 DNA sequence: TGTGCCAGCAGCGCCCCATTCAGGGTGGCGGGAGCTAACAATGAGCAGTTCTTC. Its protein product is CASSAPFRVAGANNEQFF.

The J gene is TRBJ1-2, the V gene TRBV11-2; weak D call: TRBD1 (6 bases). Germline V gene sequence: CDR1 SGHAT, CDR2 FQNNGV. V was trimmed by 4 bases and J by 8 bases, leaving 20 bases between them. The CDR3 totals 15 residues. The CDR3 reads CASSSLQGQGSGYTF. As DNA, the CDR3 is TGTGCCAGCAGCTCCTTGCAGGGGCAGGGGAGCGGCTACACCTTC.

The gene calls are TRBV7-9 and TRBJ2-5, with no clear D. Germline-derived CDR1 and CDR2 are SEHNR and FQNEAQ (reference sequence). V was pared by 10 bases and J by 1 base, with 10 bases between. The CDR3 is 12 amino acids. CDR3 protein: CATTATQETQYF. The CDR3 DNA follows: TGTGCCACCACAGCTACCCAAGAGACCCAGTACTTC.

This clone was found once. This chain links TRBV11-3 with TRBJ2-1; 8 bases are shared with TRBD2. The CDR3 totals 16 residues. Germline CDR1 SGHNT, CDR2 YENEEA. After removal of 4 bases from V and 4 bases from J, the junction contained 9 bases not matched to a gene. In DNA form, the CDR3 reads TGTGCCAGCAGCTACTTACTAGCGGCGTCTTACAATGAGCAGTTCTTC. Translating it yields CASSYLLAASYNEQFF.

This clone was seen a handful of times. The CDR3 nucleotides are TGTGCCAGCAGCTCTCTGACAGGTTATACTGAAGCTTTCTTT. Translation: CASSSLTGYTEAFF. This sequence joins TRBV7-8 and TRBJ1-1; a weak D match, TRBD1 (6 bases). Deletions cut 4 bases from V and 5 bases from J, with 14 bases between. Germline V CDR1 and CDR2: SGHVS, FQNEAQ. The CDR3 covers 14 residues.

This chain joins TRBV7-3 and TRBJ2-1; 11 bases agree with TRBD2. Germline CDR1 and CDR2: SGHTA and FQGTGA. The J segment lost 6 bases and the V segment lost 1 base, leaving 2 bases of the junction unmatched. The CDR3 length is 15 residues. CDR3 loop: CASSLSLAGGNEQFF. CDR3 in DNA: TGTGCCAGCAGCTTAAGCCTAGCGGGGGGCAATGAGCAGTTCTTC. The full variable domain, its missing parts supplied by reference TRBV7-3 and TRBJ2-1, is GAGVSQTPSNKVTEKGKYVELRCDPISGHTALYWYRQSLGQGPEFLIYFQGTGAADDSGLPNDRFFAVRPEGSVSTLKIQRTERGDSAVYLCASSLSLAGGNEQFFGPGTRLTVL.

The V gene is TRBV4-1, the J gene TRBJ1-2; 9 bases map to TRBD1. With 0 bases clipped from V and 4 bases from J, the junction kept 18 bases outside the gene matches. The CDR3 is made up of 20 amino acids. Germline values: CDR1 MGHRA, CDR2 YSYEKL. The CDR3 region is CASSQDISAGQGHYSYGYTF. CDR3 nucleotides: TGCGCCAGCAGCCAAGATATATCGGCGGGACAGGGCCATTACAGCTATGGCTACACCTTC.

This rearrangement joins TRBV28 to TRBJ1-2; possible D gene TRBD1, 6 bases. CDR3 size: 12 residues. The ends were cut back, 6 bases at V and 5 bases at J, with 10 bases in the middle. The germline gives CDR1 MDHEN, CDR2 SYDVKM. This CDR3 is CASSSGVYGYTF. CDR3 in DNA: TGTGCCAGCAGCTCAGGGGTTTATGGCTACACCTTC.

The rearrangement joins TRBV19 to TRBJ1-3; D gene ambiguous. From germline, CDR1 is LNHDA and CDR2 SQIVND (reference sequence). This CDR3 contains 13 residues. V lost 5 bases and J 4 bases, leaving 9 bases between the germline ends. The CDR3: CASSPQLGNTIYF. CDR3 bases: TGTGCCAGTAGTCCTCAGTTGGGAAACACCATATATTTT.

The chain links TRBV5-1 to TRBJ2-5; 8 bases are a match to TRBD1. Losses at the gene ends were 0 bases for V and 4 bases for J; bases not matched to a gene: 2. The CDR3 totals 14 residues. Germline loops: CDR1 SGHRS, CDR2 YFSETQ. The CDR3 nucleotides read TGCGCCAGCAGCTTGGGCGACAGGGGAGAGACCCAGTACTTC. This gives the protein CASSLGDRGETQYF.

The CDR3 region is CASSPRPLGTSGRASDTQYF. In DNA, the CDR3 is TGCGCCAGCAGCCCCCGACCTCTGGGGACTAGCGGGAGAGCATCGGATACGCAGTATTTT. This chain uses TRBV5-1 with TRBJ2-3; 14 nucleotides line up with TRBD2. Germline V lookup: CDR1 SGHRS, CDR2 YFSETQ. Trimming removed 4 bases from V and 6 bases from J; junction bases left unmatched: 19. The CDR3 has 20 residues.

The chain couples TRBV28 to TRBJ2-1; TRBD1 aligns across 8 bases. The J segment lost 5 bases and the V segment lost 7 bases, leaving 10 bases of the junction unmatched. The germline V gene encodes CDR1 MDHEN and CDR2 SYDVKM. The CDR3 sequence is 15 residues long. DNA for the CDR3: TGTGCCAGCACCCACGACAGGGGTGGGAACAATGAGCAGTTCTTC. It specifies CASTHDRGGNNEQFF.

The V and J genes are TRBV4-3 and TRBJ2-1; 11 nucleotides align to TRBD2. The CDR3 runs to 15 residues. Germline V CDR1 and CDR2: LGHNA, YSLEER. The V and J ends lost 4 bases and 5 bases, in that order; junction bases with no gene match: 4. The CDR3 here is CASSLGLAGNNEQFF. The DNA for the CDR3 is TGCGCCAGCAGCCTCGGACTAGCGGGCAACAATGAGCAGTTCTTC.

The rearrangement links TRBV7-8 to TRBJ2-1; TRBD2 is a possible D gene (5 bases). This CDR3 contains 13 residues. V lost 1 base to trimming and J lost 6 bases, with 7 bases between them. Germline CDR1 SGHVS, CDR2 FQNEAQ. The DNA for the CDR3 is TGTGCCAGCAGCTTAGACGGGGTCAATGAGCAGTTCTTC. It is translated as CASSLDGVNEQFF. Full variable domain (remainder filled in from reference TRBV7-8 and TRBJ2-1): GAGVSQSPRYKVAKRGQDVALRCDPISGHVSLFWYQQALGQGPEFLTYFQNEAQLDKSGLPSDRFFAERPEGSVSTLKIQRTQQEDSAVYLCASSLDGVNEQFFGPGTRLTVL.

This clone showed up just once. This sequence joins TRBV5-1 and TRBJ2-3, with D tentatively TRBD2 (6 bases). V was cut by 0 bases and J by 3 bases, with 17 bases left in between. This CDR3 has 17 residues. Germline values: CDR1 SGHRS, CDR2 YFSETQ. CDR3 amino acids: CASSLGGTLETTDTQYF. The CDR3 DNA reads as TGCGCCAGCAGCTTGGGGGGGACTCTAGAGACTACAGATACGCAGTATTTT.

This sequence joins TRBV27 and TRBJ2-3; 15 bases line up with TRBD2. The germline V gene encodes CDR1 MNHEY and CDR2 SMNVEV (reference sequence). This CDR3 contains 16 residues. Trimming took 5 bases from V and 8 from J; bases not matched to a gene: 8. For the CDR3, the DNA is TGTGCCAGCAGTCGTCCGGGACTAGCGGGGGGCGGTACGCAGTATTTT. It is translated as CASSRPGLAGGGTQYF.

The chain carries TRBV7-8 and TRBJ1-4; 7 nucleotides match TRBD1. V was clipped by 8 bases and J by 3 bases; unmatched bases: 3. The CDR3 runs 13 residues. Germline V gene data show CDR1 as SGHVS and CDR2 as FQNEAQ. This chain's CDR3 is CASGRGANEKLFF. DNA of the CDR3: TGTGCCAGCGGCAGGGGGGCTAATGAAAAACTGTTTTTT.

The CDR3 reads CASSLDRGGRETQYF. For the CDR3, the DNA is TGTGCCAGCAGCTTAGACAGGGGAGGAAGAGAGACCCAGTACTTC. The V call is TRBV7-8, the J call TRBJ2-5; a possible D gene is TRBD1 (7 bases). In germline, CDR1 is SGHVS, CDR2 FQNEAQ. The CDR3 is 15 residues long. Trimming cost V 1 base and J 4 bases, with 13 bases left between them.